The 6 T cell receptor beta chains below come from one sample, sequenced in a study of blood T cells in healthy people across ages. Primers used in a second PCR of roughly 7 to 12 cycles were a sample-barcoded 5' primer and a J-beta primer mix. From the 5' RACE reads, TCRdb called clonotypes with MiXCR, one entry per CDR3 protein. The sample consists of roughly 1,100,000 distinct CDR3 sequences, around 27% of them appearing once. These data were also reused for a study on T cells of mothers and their children.

Sample: blood. These receptors were taken from a girl aged 2-10 years in good health.

The chain has TRBV29-1 and TRBJ2-1, with TRBD1 as a possible D gene (6 bases). The CDR3 consists of 13 residues. The ends were cut back, 7 bases at V and 6 bases at J, with 16 bases in the middle. Germline V lookup: CDR1 SQVTM, CDR2 ANQGSEA. DNA for the CDR3: TGCAGCGGATTCTGGGACACGGTCAATGAGCAGTTCTTC. This sequence encodes CSGFWDTVNEQFF.

The chain links TRBV6-1 to TRBJ1-4; D possibly corresponds to TRBD1 (6 bases). Per the germline V gene, CDR1 is MNHNS and CDR2 is SASEGT. V lost 8 bases and J 0 bases, leaving 13 bases between the germline ends. The CDR3 spans 15 residues. The CDR3 coding sequence is TGTGCCAGCGTTGGGTCAGGGGCAACTAATGAAAAACTGTTTTTT. Residues: CASVGSGATNEKLFF.

This clonotype showed up just a few times. The V and J genes are TRBV29-1 and TRBJ1-2; D is possibly TRBD1 (5 bases). CDR3 length: 11 residues. Trimming removed 6 bases from V and 4 bases from J, with 9 bases in between. Germline V gene data show CDR1 as SQVTM and CDR2 as ANQGSEA. CDR3 nucleotide sequence: TGCAGCGTGCGGGACTCCTATGGCTACACCTTC. It codes for CSVRDSYGYTF.

There are a few counts of this clonotype. The chain uses TRBV7-2 and TRBJ2-3, with D possibly TRBD2 on 6 matching bases. The CDR3 totals 16 residues. Germline V lookup: CDR1 SGHTA, CDR2 FQGNSA. V was trimmed by 0 bases and J by 3 bases, leaving 13 bases between them. CDR3: CASSLAPRLGTDTQYF. The CDR3, as DNA: TGTGCCAGCAGCTTAGCCCCCCGACTAGGGACAGATACGCAGTATTTT.

The chain couples TRBV5-1 to TRBJ2-1, with a tentative D call TRBD2 (6 bases). Trimming stripped 2 bases from V and 2 bases from J, with 8 bases between. The CDR3 contains 14 residues. In germline, CDR1 is SGHRS, CDR2 YFSETQ. The CDR3 bases are TGCGCCAGCAGCTTTCTAGCGCCCTACAATGAGCAGTTCTTC. Its protein is CASSFLAPYNEQFF.

This chain connects TRBV6-5 to TRBJ1-2; D not certain. The CDR3 covers 15 residues. Between the trimmed V and J ends, which lost 2 bases and 5 bases, there was a span of 15 bases. CDR1 and CDR2 (germline): MNHEY, SVGAGI. For the CDR3, the DNA is TGTGCCAGCAGTTACACCCCGGGAAATCTTTATGGCTACACCTTC. It yields the protein CASSYTPGNLYGYTF.